This passage covers 18 T cell receptor beta chains from one sample sequenced in a study of T-cell reconstitution after alpha-beta-depleted transplantation in children. The library targeted TCRbeta and was prepared with unique molecular identifiers. TCRdb reprocessed the PCR reads with MiXCR, giving one entry per CDR3 protein. The table records about 610,000 distinct CDR3 sequences, roughly a tenth of them present only once. Sequencing used PBMCs from the stem cell graft donor, obtained from the stem cell graft. The receptors derive from a human donor who donated a stem cell graft to a child with acute myeloid leukemia.

This clonotype was seen at least ten times. The chain uses TRBV10-3 and TRBJ2-1; D gene uncertain. The V and J ends lost 5 bases and 8 bases respectively, with 10 bases between them. This CDR3 spans 12 amino acids. The germline V gene encodes CDR1 ENHRY and CDR2 SYGVKD. The CDR3 protein is CAISKQIDEQFF. In nucleotides, the CDR3 is TGTGCCATCAGTAAACAGATCGATGAGCAGTTCTTC.

As concerns this clonotype: Since a much larger clone is just one base distant, this may be a read error. The CDR3 spells CSAKDGTIENNEQFF. The CDR3 DNA is TGCAGTGCCAAGGATGGGACCATCGAGAACAATGAGCAGTTCTTC. The chain employs TRBV20-1 and TRBJ2-1, with D perhaps TRBD1 or TRBD2 (5 bases each). V was shortened by 6 bases and J by 5 bases, with 20 bases between the two germline ends. Germline V gene sequence: CDR1 DFQATT, CDR2 SNEGSKA (reference sequence). This CDR3 is built from 15 residues.

This chain uses TRBV2 with TRBJ2-7, with 12 nucleotides matching TRBD1. The CDR3 is 18 residues long. CDR1 SNHLY and CDR2 FYNNEI come from the germline V gene. CDR3 in amino acids: CTICLGDRGRGAALRQYF. The CDR3 nucleotides read TGTACCATCTGTCTCGGGGACAGGGGGCGGGGGGCCGCGTTACGGCAGTACTTC.

This sequence joins TRBV4-3 and TRBJ2-1; maybe TRBD2 (6 bases). The germline gives CDR1 LGHNA, CDR2 YSLEER. The V gene lost 3 bases and the J gene lost 0 bases, with 9 bases spanning the gap. The CDR3 consists of 15 residues. The CDR3 DNA follows: TGCGCCAGCAGCCATGAGACTAGCTCCTACAATGAGCAGTTCTTC. Residues: CASSHETSSYNEQFF.

The V gene is TRBV28, the J gene TRBJ2-1; the match to TRBD2 covers 7 bases. The CDR3 is made up of 17 amino acids. Germline-derived CDR1 and CDR2 are MDHEN and SYDVKM. V gave up 5 bases and J gave up 2 bases; unmatched junction bases: 12. The CDR3 region has the DNA TGTGCCAGCAGTCCCTCCGACGGGCGGGGGACCTACAATGAGCAGTTCTTC. Its protein product is CASSPSDGRGTYNEQFF.

On this clonotype: A much larger clone is a single base away; this may be a read error. This chain uses TRBV7-1 with TRBJ2-5; perhaps TRBD2 as D (6 bases). TRBV7-1 is placed among ORFs of uncertain function. The CDR3 is 16 amino acids. Trimming pared 3 bases from V and 7 bases from J, leaving 21 bases between. The CDR3, as DNA: TGTGCCAGCAGCTCTGGAGGAAACGGGCAGGGAGGGACCCAGTACTTC. Its protein is CASSSGGNGQGGTQYF.

The genes are TRBV27 and TRBJ1-2; TRBD1 agrees at 10 bases. Trimming at V came to 5 bases and at J to 4 bases, leaving 7 bases not matched to a gene. Germline assignment: CDR1 MNHEY and CDR2 SMNVEV (reference sequence). CDR3 size: 15 residues. CDR3 nucleotide sequence: TGTGCCAGCAGTCCACGACAGGGGGCTTCCTATGGCTACACCTTC. The encoded protein is CASSPRQGASYGYTF.

The sample holds many counts of this clonotype. The V and J genes are TRBV7-3 and TRBJ2-7; no reliable D call. Germline loops: CDR1 SGHTA, CDR2 FQGTGA. V lost 5 bases and J lost 0, with 11 bases in between. CDR3 length: 14 residues. This CDR3 reads CASSPVAHSYEQYF. Here the CDR3 DNA reads TGTGCCAGCAGCCCCGTGGCCCACTCCTACGAGCAGTACTTC. Full variable domain (missing parts from reference TRBV7-3 and TRBJ2-7): GAGVSQTPSNKVTEKGKYVELRCDPISGHTALYWYRQSLGQGPEFLIYFQGTGAADDSGLPNDRFFAVRPEGSVSTLKIQRTERGDSAVYLCASSPVAHSYEQYFGPGTRLTVT.

This clonotype was seen only a few times. The J gene is TRBJ2-7, the V gene TRBV9; 7 bases align to TRBD2. J was trimmed by 0 bases and V by 4 bases; bases with no gene match: 4. The CDR3 is 14 amino acids. Per the germline V gene, CDR1 is SGDLS and CDR2 is YYNGEE. CDR3 DNA sequence: TGTGCCAGCAGCTTCAGGGACTACTCCTACGAGCAGTACTTC. Translated, it gives CASSFRDYSYEQYF.

This clonotype showed up just a few times. The chain couples TRBV7-2 to TRBJ1-1, with D maybe TRBD1 (5 bases). Between the trimmed V and J ends, which lost 8 bases and 4 bases, there was a span of 20 bases. The CDR3 length is 15 residues. Germline V gives CDR1 SGHTA, CDR2 FQGNSA. CDR3 sequence: CASSGGGYIATEAFF. The CDR3 nucleotides read TGTGCCAGCTCGGGCGGGGGATACATAGCCACTGAAGCTTTCTTT.

This clonotype was found a few times. V gene TRBV7-2 combines with J gene TRBJ2-1, with 14 bases aligning to TRBD2. This CDR3 has 16 residues. After removal of 5 bases from V and 5 bases from J, the junction contained 5 bases not matched to a gene. Germline V gene data show CDR1 as SGHTA and CDR2 as FQGNSA. The DNA of the CDR3 is TGTGCCAGCAGCCCAGGACTAGCGGGAGGAAACAATGAGCAGTTCTTC. The encoded protein is CASSPGLAGGNNEQFF.

This clonotype was found a few times. The chain carries TRBV12-3 or TRBV12-4 and TRBJ1-4; 7 positions agree with TRBD1. CDR3 size: 15 residues. V shed 4 bases, J shed 4 bases, and the junction held 6 bases outside the gene matches. The CDR3 is CASSYRGTVNEKLFF. The CDR3 bases are TGTGCCAGCAGTTATCGAGGGACAGTTAATGAAAAACTGTTTTTT.

Here the CDR3 reads CASSLGWTGNSYEQYF. The CDR3 nucleotides are TGTGCCAGCAGTTTAGGATGGACAGGGAATTCCTACGAGCAGTACTTC. The chain carries TRBV12-3 or TRBV12-4 and TRBJ2-7; TRBD1 aligns across 8 bases. This CDR3 is 16 amino acids long. The V gene end was trimmed by 1 base and the J gene end by 1 base; junction bases not matched to a gene: 6.

V gene TRBV10-3 combines with J gene TRBJ2-5; the D is unclear. There are 14 residues in the CDR3. Germline V CDR1 and CDR2: ENHRY, SYGVKD. V was shortened by 0 bases and J by 5 bases, with 10 bases between the two germline ends. This CDR3 is CAISESIGGETQYF. CDR3 coding DNA: TGTGCCATCAGTGAGTCGATTGGTGGGGAGACCCAGTACTTC.

This clonotype was observed at least ten times. The chain couples TRBV6-5 to TRBJ1-3, with TRBD1 as a possible D gene (6 bases). Germline V gene sequence: CDR1 MNHEY, CDR2 SVGAGI. The CDR3 extends over 14 amino acids. Trimming took off 6 bases at V and 3 bases at J, with 12 bases between the two ends. For the CDR3, the DNA is TGTGCCAGCAGCCCGGACAGTATTGGAAACACCATATATTTT. Translated: CASSPDSIGNTIYF.

The chain links TRBV20-1 to TRBJ2-1; D might be TRBD1 (5 bases). The CDR3 contains 14 residues. The V gene lost 5 bases and the J gene lost 4 bases, with 15 bases spanning the gap. Germline V lookup: CDR1 DFQATT, CDR2 SNEGSKA (reference sequence). CDR3 DNA sequence: TGCAGTGCTGAGACAGATGGGAAGTACAATGAGCAGTTCTTC. This codes for CSAETDGKYNEQFF.

The CDR3 DNA reads TGTGCCCGCGGCCCCCAAGGCCCAAGTGGGCAGTTCTTC. This gives the protein CARGPQGPSGQFF. The chain has TRBV30 and TRBJ2-1; D is ambiguous. Germline V lookup: CDR1 GTSNPN, CDR2 SVGIG (reference sequence). The germline V and J ends were trimmed by 8 bases and 12 bases, with 23 bases remaining between them. The CDR3 covers 13 residues.

This clonotype was picked up many times. This rearrangement joins TRBV6-5 to TRBJ2-7, with TRBD1 matching over 9 bases. The J segment lost 4 bases and the V segment lost 4 bases, leaving 11 bases of the junction unmatched. This CDR3 comprises 16 residues. Per germline, CDR1 MNHEY and CDR2 SVGAGI. The CDR3 nucleotides are TGTGCCAGCAGTTCCTACCCGGGACAGGGAGGGTACGAGCAGTACTTC. Its protein is CASSSYPGQGGYEQYF.